This T cell receptor (beta chain) was captured by sequencing in a study of blood T cell repertoires in COVID-19. Per the authors' pipeline: Reference gene primer amplification in the assay estimated nucleated cell counts. Only in-frame clones appear in the TCRdb table, and some are missing; sequencing was by immunoSEQ multiplex PCR. V, J and clone size reflect that table, while D and trimming were determined from the DNA. The sample comprises about 100,000 clones, roughly 90% of which are singletons, and nearly 5% rests with the top ten. There are 15 residues in the CDR3. V gave up 1 base and J gave up 7 bases, with 11 bases separating them. Germline V gene sequence: CDR1 MGHRA, CDR2 YSYEKL.

This TCR was recovered from a man aged 40-49 years with active or convalescent COVID-19. The chain is built from TRBV4-1 and TRBJ1-6; D call uncertain. Sequencing was performed on peripheral blood. DNA of the CDR3: TGCGCCAGCAGCCAAGGAACTTGGGCCAATTCACCCCTCCACTTT. It codes for CASSQGTWANSPLHF.